This T cell receptor (beta chain) was recovered during a study of cytomegalovirus exposure and HLA in healthy donors. Use of 60 Vbeta and 13 Jbeta primers characterized the PCR. Clones were sequenced by immunoSEQ multiplex PCR, and TCRdb holds only the in-frame ones, with some missing. The sample records around 150,000 clones, around three fifths being singletons. Germline V gene lookup returns CDR1 MNHEY and CDR2 SVGAGI. The CDR3 runs to 15 residues. With V trimmed by 7 bases and J by 1 base, 5 bases remained unmatched. Sequencing was done on a sample of PBMCs. The chain is built from TRBV6-5 and TRBJ2-5, with 11 bases lining up with TRBD2. This clonotype was sampled from a male donor in good health and CMV-seronegative. This CDR3 reads CASKETSGVQETQYF. The CDR3 DNA is TGTGCCAGCAAAGAGACTAGCGGGGTCCAAGAGACCCAGTACTTC.